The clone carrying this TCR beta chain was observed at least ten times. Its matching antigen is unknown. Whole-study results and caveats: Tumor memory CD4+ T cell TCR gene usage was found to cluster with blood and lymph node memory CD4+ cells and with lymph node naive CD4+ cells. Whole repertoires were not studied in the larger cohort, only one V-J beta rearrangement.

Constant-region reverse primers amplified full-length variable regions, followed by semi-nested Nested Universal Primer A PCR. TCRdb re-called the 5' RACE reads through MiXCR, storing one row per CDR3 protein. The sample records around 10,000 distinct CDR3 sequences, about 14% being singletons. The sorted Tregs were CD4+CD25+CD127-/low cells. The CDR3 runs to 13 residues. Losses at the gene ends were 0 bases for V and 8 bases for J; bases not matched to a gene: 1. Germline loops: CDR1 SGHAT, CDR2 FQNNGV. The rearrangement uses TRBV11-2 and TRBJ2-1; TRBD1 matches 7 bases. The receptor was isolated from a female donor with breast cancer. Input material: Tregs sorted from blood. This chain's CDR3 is CASSLDQGDEQFF. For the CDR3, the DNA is TGTGCCAGCAGCTTAGATCAGGGGGATGAGCAGTTCTTC.